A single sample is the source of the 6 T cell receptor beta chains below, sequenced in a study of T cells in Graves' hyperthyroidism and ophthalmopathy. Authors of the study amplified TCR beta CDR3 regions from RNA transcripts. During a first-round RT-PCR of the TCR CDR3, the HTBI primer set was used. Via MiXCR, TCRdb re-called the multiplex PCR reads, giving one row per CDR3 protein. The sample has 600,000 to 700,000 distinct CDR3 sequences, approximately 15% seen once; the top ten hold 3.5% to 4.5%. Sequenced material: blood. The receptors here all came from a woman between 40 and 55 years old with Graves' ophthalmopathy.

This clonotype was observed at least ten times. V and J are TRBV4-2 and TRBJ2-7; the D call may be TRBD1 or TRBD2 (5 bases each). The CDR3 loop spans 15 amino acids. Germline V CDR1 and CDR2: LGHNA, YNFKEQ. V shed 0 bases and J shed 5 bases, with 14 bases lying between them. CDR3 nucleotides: TGTGCCAGCAGCCAAGAGGGACCCGTGGGGGACGAGCAGTACTTC. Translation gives CASSQEGPVGDEQYF.

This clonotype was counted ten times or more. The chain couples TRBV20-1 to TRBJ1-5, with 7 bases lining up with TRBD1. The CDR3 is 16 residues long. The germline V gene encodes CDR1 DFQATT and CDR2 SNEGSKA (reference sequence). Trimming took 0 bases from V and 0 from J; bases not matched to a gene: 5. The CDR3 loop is CSARDGQANSNQPQHF. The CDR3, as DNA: TGCAGTGCTAGAGATGGACAGGCCAATAGCAATCAGCCCCAGCATTTT.

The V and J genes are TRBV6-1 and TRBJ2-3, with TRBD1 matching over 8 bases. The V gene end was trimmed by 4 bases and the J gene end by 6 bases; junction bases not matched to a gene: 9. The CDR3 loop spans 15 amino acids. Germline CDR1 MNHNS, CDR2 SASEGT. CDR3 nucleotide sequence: TGTGCCAGCAGTGCCCAGGGGGCAGGCTTGGATACGCAGTATTTT. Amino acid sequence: CASSAQGAGLDTQYF.

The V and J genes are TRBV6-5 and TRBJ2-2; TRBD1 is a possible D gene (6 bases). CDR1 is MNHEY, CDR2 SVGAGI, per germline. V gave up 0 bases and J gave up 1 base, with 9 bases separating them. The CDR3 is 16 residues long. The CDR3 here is CASSYSGGVNTGELFF. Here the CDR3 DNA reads TGTGCCAGCAGTTACTCAGGGGGAGTGAACACCGGGGAGCTGTTTTTT.

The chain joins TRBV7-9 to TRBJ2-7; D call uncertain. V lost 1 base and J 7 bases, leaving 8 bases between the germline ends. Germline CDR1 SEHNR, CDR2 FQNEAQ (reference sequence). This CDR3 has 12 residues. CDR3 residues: CASSLEWWEQYF. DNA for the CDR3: TGTGCCAGCAGCTTAGAGTGGTGGGAGCAGTACTTC.

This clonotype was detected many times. This CDR3 is CASRSHKTDEYMKNIQYF. The CDR3 DNA sequence: TGTGCCAGCAGGAGCCACAAGACAGACGAATACATGAAAAACATTCAGTACTTC. The chain links TRBV6-5 to TRBJ2-4, with D perhaps TRBD1 (5 bases). The V end was cut by 6 bases, the J end by 4 bases, with 25 bases between. The CDR3 length is 18 residues. The germline V gene encodes CDR1 MNHEY and CDR2 SVGAGI.